Listed below are T cell receptor beta chains from one sample, sequenced in a study of OX40 agonist ivuxolimab in advanced cancers. Clones were read by immunoSEQ multiplex PCR, and TCRdb kept only the in-frame ones, dropping some. The repertoire includes approximately 74,000 clones, under 95% of them detected once, and more than 4.5% sits in the top ten. The input for sequencing was CD4+ or CD8+ T cells sorted from blood, taken in a trial of the OX40 agonist ivuxolimab. These receptors all stem from an adult with an advanced solid tumor such as melanoma, head and neck, liver or kidney cancer. Each CDR3 is given with its conserved first and last residue. A D gene is named only where the DNA matches it firmly. Where a row states a size, it is once, few, many or the class of an expanded clone; other rows omit it.

TRBJ2-7 . TRBV11-2 . TGTGCCAGCAGCTTTGGTCCCTACGAGCAGTACTTC CASSFGPYEQYF
TRBJ2-5 TRBD2 TRBV7-6 . TGTGCCAGCAGCTTTGTCGCGCCGGGTCGGTACGGGGGGGACCAAGAGACCCAGTACTTC CASSFVAPGRYGGDQETQYF
TRBJ1-2 TRBD1 TRBV7-8 . TGTGCCAGCAGCTCCGGCGCCGGACAGGGCTACTATGGCTACACCTTC CASSSGAGQGYYGYTF
TRBJ1-3 . TRBV4-3 . TGCGCCAGCAGCCAGGAGATCATGATCTCTGGAAACACCATATATTTT CASSQEIMISGNTIYF
TRBJ1-1 . TRBV29-1 . TGCAGCATACAGGGAGAGGTTGACACTGAAGCTTTCTTT CSIQGEVDTEAFF
TRBJ2-7 . TRBV19 . TGTGCCAGTAGTCCCGGGGTGGGCGACGAGCAGTACTTC CASSPGVGDEQYF
TRBJ2-1 . TRBV6-8 . TGTGCCAGCAGTGAATCGGAAGAGTTAAATGAGCAGTTCTTC CASSESEELNEQFF
TRBJ2-3 . TRBV9 . TGTGCCAGCAGCGTAGTCGAAGATACGCAGTATTTT CASSVVEDTQYF
TRBJ1-4 TRBD1 TRBV9 . TGTGCCAGCACCTCGGGGGACAGTGAAAAACTGTTTTTT CASTSGDSEKLFF
TRBJ1-2 TRBD1 TRBV27 . TGTGCCAGCAGTTGGACAGGGTCAAACTATGGCTACACCTTC CASSWTGSNYGYTF
TRBJ2-7 . TRBV19 . TGTGCCAGTAGTATCCCAGGGGACTCCTACGAGCAGTACTTC CASSIPGDSYEQYF
TRBJ1-2 . TRBV19 . TGTGCCAGTAGTATACCCAGGGATGGGGGCTACACCTTC CASSIPRDGGYTF
TRBJ2-2 TRBD2 TRBV11-2 . TGTGCCAGCAGCTTAGAACTAGCGGACACCGGGGAGCTGTTTTTT CASSLELADTGELFF
TRBJ2-1 TRBD1 TRBV7-9 few TGTGCCAGCAGACGACAGGGAAACTCCTACAATGAGCAGTTCTTC CASRRQGNSYNEQFF
TRBJ2-7 TRBD2 TRBV11-3 . TGTGCCAGCAGCTTATCCAGCGGGGGGGTATACGAGCAGTACTTC CASSLSSGGVYEQYF
TRBJ2-5 TRBD2 TRBV16 . TGTGCCAGCAGCCATTGGCTAGCGGGAAGCCAAGAGACCCAGTACTTC CASSHWLAGSQETQYF
TRBJ2-1 . TRBV19 . TGTGCCAGTAGTCTACCTAGTAGGGCGGGGGCCGACAATGAGCAGTTCTTC CASSLPSRAGADNEQFF
TRBJ1-1 . TRBV7-9 few TGTGCCAGCAGTTTCATGGATGGCACTGAAGCTTTCTTT CASSFMDGTEAFF
TRBJ2-7 . TRBV14 . TGTGCCAGCAGCGGGGACTTTAATTGGCAGTACTTC CASSGDFNWQYF
TRBJ2-7 . TRBV2 . TGTGCCAGCAGTGAAGGGGGGTCGGGGGACTACGAGCAGTACTTC CASSEGGSGDYEQYF
TRBJ2-1 TRBD2 TRBV6-5 . TGTGCCAGCAGTCTCTTTAGCGGGAGACCCAATGAGCAGTTCTTC CASSLFSGRPNEQFF
TRBJ2-5 . TRBV7-9 . TGTGCCAGCAGCTTGTCATCAGCCCAAGAGACCCAGTACTTC CASSLSSAQETQYF
TRBJ2-1 . TRBV6-4 . TGTGCCAGCAGTGATTTGGGAGGTGGTAATGAGCAGTTCTTC CASSDLGGGNEQFF
TRBJ2-1 TRBD2 TRBV7-2 . TGTGCCAGCCGCAGGCGGGAGGGGCTGGATGAGCAGTTCTTC CASRRREGLDEQFF
TRBJ2-7 . TRBV25-1 . TGTGCCAGCAGGGTGGGCTTGGTGCAGTACTTC CASRVGLVQYF
TRBJ1-1 . TRBV28 . TGTGCCAGGGTCTTGGACAGCCACACTGAAGCTTTCTTT CARVLDSHTEAFF
TRBJ1-4 . TRBV7-6 . TGTGCCAGCAGCTTGGGAGGAAATGAAAAACTGTTTTTT CASSLGGNEKLFF
TRBJ2-2 . TRBV27 . TGTGCCAGCACCCGAAGGGGGGAGGTAAACACCGGGGAGCTGTTTTTT CASTRRGEVNTGELFF
TRBJ2-3 . TRBV6-6 . TGTGCCAGCAGTTACGGCGGAGGGGGATCTGATACGCAGTATTTT CASSYGGGGSDTQYF
TRBJ1-2 . TRBV14 . TGTGCCAGCAGTCGGATTAACTATGGCTACACCTTC CASSRINYGYTF
TRBJ1-1 . TRBV9 . TGTGCCAGCAGCGGGGGGCCAGGCCCGAACACTGAAGCTTTCTTT CASSGGPGPNTEAFF
TRBJ1-2 TRBD1 TRBV6-5 . TGTGCCAGCACCTCAGGGACAGGGTGGCATGGCTACACCTTC CASTSGTGWHGYTF
TRBJ2-5 . TRBV6-1 . TGTGCCAGCAGTGCCTTTCTAGGGCCCCACGAGACCCAGTACTTC CASSAFLGPHETQYF
TRBJ1-5 TRBD1 TRBV10-1 few TGCGCCAGCAGAACAGGGGGTTCTCAGCCCCAGCATTTT CASRTGGSQPQHF
TRBJ2-1 TRBD2 TRBV4-1 . TGCGCCAGCAGCCAAATCCGGGGGGATGAGCAGTTCTTC CASSQIRGDEQFF
TRBJ2-7 . TRBV28 . TGTGCCAGCAGTTTAAGTCTTTACGAGCAGTACTTC CASSLSLYEQYF
TRBJ1-2 . TRBV27 . TGTGCCAGCAGTTTATCTTTTCACGGATCCTATGGCTACACCTTC CASSLSFHGSYGYTF
TRBJ1-4 TRBD1 TRBV7-9 . TGTGCCAGCAGCAATCGACAGGGCAGAAGGGTTGGAAAACTGTTTTTT CASSNRQGRRVGKLFF
TRBJ2-3 . TRBV11-1 few TGTGCCAGCAGCTTTGGTCGGGTTAGCGTTAACACAGATACGCAGTATTTT CASSFGRVSVNTDTQYF
TRBJ1-2 . TRBV25-1 . TGTGCCAGCAGTGATGCAATTCCGGGGAACTCACGCTATGGCTACACCTTC CASSDAIPGNSRYGYTF
TRBJ1-6 TRBD1 TRBV5-8 . TGTGCCAGCAGCCGGAGGGGACAGTCAGGTTCACCCCTCCACTTT CASSRRGQSGSPLHF
TRBJ2-7 . TRBV18 . TGTGCCAGCTCCCCCGAGGTCATGAGCTTCTACGAGCAGTACTTC CASSPEVMSFYEQYF
TRBJ2-7 TRBD2 TRBV5-6 . TGTGCCAGCAGCCCGGGGGGGTACGAGCAGTACTTC CASSPGGYEQYF
TRBJ2-7 . TRBV28 . TGTGCCAGCACCTCCGGTGGCACATCCTACGAGCAGTACTTC CASTSGGTSYEQYF
TRBJ2-1 . TRBV5-1 . TGCGCCAGCAGCCCCCTCCCCGGGGATGAGCAGTTCTTC CASSPLPGDEQFF
TRBJ1-1 TRBD1 TRBV2 . TGTGCCAGCAGTGAACAGGGACAGGGCGCCTTTGAAGCTTTCTTT CASSEQGQGAFEAFF
TRBJ1-1 TRBD1 TRBV27 . TGTGCCAGCAGGATAACAGGGGGGCTCACTGAAGCTTTCTTT CASRITGGLTEAFF
TRBJ1-6 TRBD1 TRBV4-1 . TGCGCCAGCAGCGCGCGACAGGGGGCGGATTCACCCCTCCACTTT CASSARQGADSPLHF
TRBJ2-1 TRBD1 TRBV7-9 . TGTGCCAGCAGCTTACCTCCAGGGGGCTATGAGCAGTTCTTC CASSLPPGGYEQFF
TRBJ2-1 . TRBV27 . TGTGCCAGCAGTACCAGCCGGGACTTTAGCTCCTACAATGAGCAGTTCTTC CASSTSRDFSSYNEQFF
TRBJ1-1 . TRBV11-2 . TGTGCCAGCAGCTTAGAGCAATACACTGAAGCTTTCTTT CASSLEQYTEAFF
TRBJ2-6 TRBD1 TRBV5-1 once TGCGCCAGCAGCTTGGGGACAGGGACCGGGGCCAACGTCCTGACTTTC CASSLGTGTGANVLTF
TRBJ1-2 TRBD1 TRBV9 . TGTGCCAGCAAAGGGACAGGGTGGGACTATGGCTACACCTTC CASKGTGWDYGYTF
TRBJ2-1 . TRBV19 . TGTGCCAGTAGTCCATCGTCGAATAGCAATGAGCAGTTCTTC CASSPSSNSNEQFF
TRBJ1-5 . TRBV6-5 once TGTGCCAGCAGTTCAGACGGGTCTGGGCCCCAGCATTTT CASSSDGSGPQHF
TRBJ1-1 TRBD1 TRBV7-9 . TGTGCCAGCAGCACCTGGGACAGGTTGGGTTTCTTT CASSTWDRLGFF
TRBJ2-1 . TRBV7-6 . TGTGCCAGCAGCTTTCTCAATGAGCAGTTCTTC CASSFLNEQFF